Listed below are T cell receptor beta chains from one sample, sequenced in a study of blood T cell repertoires in COVID-19. Measured with immunoSEQ multiplex PCR; TCRdb has only the in-frame clones, and not every one. The sample shows 97,000 or so clones, approximately 82% of them seen only once. The sequenced sample consisted of peripheral blood. These receptors were obtained from a man in his 60s with active or convalescent COVID-19. Both conserved end residues are part of each CDR3. The order of the fields is V gene, clone size, D gene, J gene, CDR3 protein, CDR3 DNA. The D gene is left open where the match is weak. The listing skips clone size in some rows; elsewhere it reads once, few, many or a size class.

V: TRBV4-1
size: few
D: .
J: TRBJ2-6
CDR3: CASSQAQSGANVLTF
DNA: TGCGCCAGCAGCCAAGCCCAGTCTGGGGCCAACGTCCTGACTTTC

V: TRBV6-5
size: few
D: TRBD1
J: TRBJ1-5
CDR3: CASSYQKGANQPQHF
DNA: TGTGCCAGCAGTTACCAAAAGGGGGCGAATCAGCCCCAGCATTTT

V: TRBV5-1
size: .
D: TRBD2
J: TRBJ2-3
CDR3: CASSSGGTRGTDTQYF
DNA: TGCGCCAGCAGCTCGGGGGGGACGAGGGGCACAGATACGCAGTATTTT

V: TRBV20-1
size: .
D: TRBD2
J: TRBJ2-1
CDR3: CSASTASGRYEQFF
DNA: TGCAGTGCTAGTACGGCTAGCGGGAGATATGAGCAGTTCTTC

V: TRBV27
size: .
D: TRBD2
J: TRBJ2-3
CDR3: CASSLYPPPASGNTDTQYF
DNA: TGTGCCAGCAGTTTATACCCCCCCCCGGCTAGCGGGAACACAGATACGCAGTATTTT

V: TRBV5-1
size: few
D: TRBD1
J: TRBJ1-2
CDR3: CASRMGTGANYGYTF
DNA: TGCGCCAGCAGAATGGGGACAGGGGCTAACTATGGCTACACCTTC

V: TRBV5-1
size: once
D: .
J: TRBJ2-3
CDR3: CATMSVPGTDTQYF
DNA: TGCGCCACCATGTCGGTGCCGGGCACAGATACGCAGTATTTT

V: TRBV2
size: .
D: .
J: TRBJ2-2
CDR3: CASRRESTGELFF
DNA: TGTGCCAGCAGAAGGGAGTCCACCGGGGAGCTGTTTTTT

V: TRBV6-6
size: .
D: TRBD1
J: TRBJ2-7
CDR3: CASSSGDRDRGILKGNEQYF
DNA: TGTGCCAGCAGCTCGGGTGACCGGGACAGGGGGATCCTTAAAGGGAACGAGCAGTACTTC

V: TRBV25-1
size: .
D: .
J: TRBJ1-1
CDR3: CASSDPGGADTEAFF
DNA: TGTGCCAGCAGTGACCCGGGGGGGGCGGACACTGAAGCTTTCTTT

V: TRBV5-1
size: .
D: TRBD2
J: TRBJ2-2
CDR3: CASSLGLAGGATTGELFF
DNA: TGCGCCAGCAGTTTAGGACTAGCGGGAGGCGCCACGACCGGGGAGCTGTTTTTT

V: TRBV5-5
size: .
D: .
J: TRBJ2-7
CDR3: CASSLGVGSSYEQYF
DNA: TGTGCCAGCAGCTTGGGGGTAGGGAGCTCCTACGAGCAGTACTTC

V: TRBV4-1
size: .
D: TRBD2
J: TRBJ2-5
CDR3: CASSQTSGLASGPQYF
DNA: TGCGCCAGCAGCCAGACCTCGGGACTAGCCTCAGGGCCCCAGTACTTC

V: TRBV28
size: .
D: .
J: TRBJ1-1
CDR3: CASSPLLTEAFF
DNA: TGTGCCAGCAGTCCCCTTTTAACTGAAGCTTTCTTT

V: TRBV20-1
size: .
D: .
J: TRBJ2-5
CDR3: CSADRSRDQYF
DNA: TGCAGCGCGGACCGATCGAGGGACCAGTACTTC

V: TRBV2
size: few
D: TRBD1
J: TRBJ2-1
CDR3: CASSDGTGGTYNEQFF
DNA: TGTGCCAGCAGTGATGGGACAGGGGGCACCTACAATGAGCAGTTCTTC

V: TRBV6-2/TRBV6-3
size: .
D: .
J: TRBJ1-1
CDR3: CASSFYLNTEAFF
DNA: TGTGCCAGCAGTTTCTACCTGAACACTGAAGCTTTCTTT